This T cell receptor beta chain was recovered during a study of regulatory T cells in long-lasting Graves disease. Documented time point: newly diagnosed GD, antithyroid drugs for less than 3 months. Preparation of the TCR library used RNA extracted from PBMCs. Investigators prepared the TCR beta libraries by applying iRepertoire HTBI primers and Arm-PCR of CDR3 regions. MiXCR was run by TCRdb on the multiplex PCR reads, yielding one entry per CDR3 protein. The table includes 350,000 to 500,000 distinct CDR3 sequences, 14% detected once. This sample also appeared in a second study, on T cells in Graves' hyperthyroidism and ophthalmopathy. That study reports: The hyperthyroidism was newly diagnosed and had lasted under 2 months; the patients were aged 18 to 65.

This specimen was peripheral blood mononuclear cells (PBMCs), taken at new diagnosis, from a patient treated with antithyroid drugs. This TCR came from a woman aged 50 to 60 with Graves disease.

The CDR3 protein is CASSSLSGNTIYF. In DNA form, the CDR3 reads TGTGCCAGCAGCTCGCTTTCTGGAAACACCATATATTTT. The chain joins TRBV11-1 to TRBJ1-3; the D is unclear. The CDR3 contains 13 residues. Trimming removed 4 bases from V and 1 base from J, with 5 bases in between. The V gene's germline CDR1 is SGHAT and CDR2 FQDESV (reference sequence). Together with reference TRBV11-1 and TRBJ1-3, the CDR3 gives the full variable domain: EAEVAQSPRYKITEKSQAVAFWCDPISGHATLYWYRQILGQGPELLVQFQDESVVDDSQLPKDRFSAERLKGVDSTLKIQPAELGDSAMYLCASSSLSGNTIYFGEGSWLTVV.